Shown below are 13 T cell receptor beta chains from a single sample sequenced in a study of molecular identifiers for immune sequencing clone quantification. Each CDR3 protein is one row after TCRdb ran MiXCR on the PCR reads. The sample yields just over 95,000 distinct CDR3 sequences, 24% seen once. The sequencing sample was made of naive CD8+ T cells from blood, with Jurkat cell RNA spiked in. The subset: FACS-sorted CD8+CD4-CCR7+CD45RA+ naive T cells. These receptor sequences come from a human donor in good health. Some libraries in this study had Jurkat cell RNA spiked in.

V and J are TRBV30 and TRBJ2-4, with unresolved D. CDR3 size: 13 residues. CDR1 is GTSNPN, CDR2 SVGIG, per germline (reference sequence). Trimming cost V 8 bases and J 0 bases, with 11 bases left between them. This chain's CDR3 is CALLQEAKNIQYF. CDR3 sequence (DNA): TGTGCCCTACTACAAGAAGCCAAAAACATTCAGTACTTC. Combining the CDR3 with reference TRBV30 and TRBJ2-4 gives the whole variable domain SQTIHQWPATLVQPVGSPLSLECTVEGTSNPNLYWYRQAAGRGLQLLFYSVGIGQISSEVPQNLSASRPQDRQFILSSKKLLLSDSGFYLCALLQEAKNIQYFGAGTRLSVL.

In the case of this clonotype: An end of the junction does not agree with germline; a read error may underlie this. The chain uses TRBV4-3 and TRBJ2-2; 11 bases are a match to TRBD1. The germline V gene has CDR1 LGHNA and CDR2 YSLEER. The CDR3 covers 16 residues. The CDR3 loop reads CASSPTGTGGSGGLFF. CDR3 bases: TGCGCCAGCAGCCCAACCGGGACAGGGGGGTCCGGGGGGCTGTTTTTT.

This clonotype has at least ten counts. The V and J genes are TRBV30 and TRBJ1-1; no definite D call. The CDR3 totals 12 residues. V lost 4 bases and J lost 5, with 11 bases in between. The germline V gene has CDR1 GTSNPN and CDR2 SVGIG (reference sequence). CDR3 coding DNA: TGTGCCTGGAAAGAGAGGCAGACTGAAGCTTTCTTT. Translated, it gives CAWKERQTEAFF.

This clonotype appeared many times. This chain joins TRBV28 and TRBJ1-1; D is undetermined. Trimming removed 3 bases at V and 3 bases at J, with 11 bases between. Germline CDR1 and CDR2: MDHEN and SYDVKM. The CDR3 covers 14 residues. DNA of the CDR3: TGTGCCAGCAGTTTCCGAGTGGGATACACTGAAGCTTTCTTT. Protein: CASSFRVGYTEAFF.

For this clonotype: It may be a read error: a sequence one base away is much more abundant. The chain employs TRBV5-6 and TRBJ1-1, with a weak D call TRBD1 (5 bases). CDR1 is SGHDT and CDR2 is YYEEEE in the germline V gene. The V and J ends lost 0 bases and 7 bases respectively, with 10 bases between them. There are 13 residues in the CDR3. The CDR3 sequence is CASSLGWGGEAFF. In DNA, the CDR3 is TGTGCCAGCAGCTTGGGTTGGGGGGGTGAAGCTTTCTTT.

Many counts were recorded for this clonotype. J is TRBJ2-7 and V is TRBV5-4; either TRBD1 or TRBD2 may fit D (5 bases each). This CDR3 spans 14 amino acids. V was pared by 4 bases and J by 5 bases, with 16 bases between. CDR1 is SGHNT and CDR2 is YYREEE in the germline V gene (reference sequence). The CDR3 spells CASSPGTGLHEQYF. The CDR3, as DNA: TGTGCCAGCAGCCCGGGGACGGGTTTGCACGAGCAGTACTTC.

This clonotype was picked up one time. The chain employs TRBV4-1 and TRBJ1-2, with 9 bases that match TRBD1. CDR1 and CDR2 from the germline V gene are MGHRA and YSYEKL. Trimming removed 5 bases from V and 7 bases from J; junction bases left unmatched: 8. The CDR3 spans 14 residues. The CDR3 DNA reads TGCGCCAGCAGCGGCGGGACAGGGATTAGTGGCTACACCTTC. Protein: CASSGGTGISGYTF.

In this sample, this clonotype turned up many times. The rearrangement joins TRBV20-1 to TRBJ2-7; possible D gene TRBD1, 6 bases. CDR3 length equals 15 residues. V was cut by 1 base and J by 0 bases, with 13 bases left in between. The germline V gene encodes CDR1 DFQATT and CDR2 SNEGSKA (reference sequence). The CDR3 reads CSARVPDRNSYEQYF. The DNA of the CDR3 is TGCAGTGCTAGAGTCCCCGACAGGAACTCCTACGAGCAGTACTTC.

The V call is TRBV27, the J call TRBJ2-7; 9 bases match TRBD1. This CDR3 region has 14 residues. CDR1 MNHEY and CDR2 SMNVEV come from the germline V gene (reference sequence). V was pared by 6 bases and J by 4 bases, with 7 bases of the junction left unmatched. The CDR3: CASSTGTGLYEQYF. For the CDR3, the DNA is TGTGCCAGCAGCACCGGGACAGGGTTGTACGAGCAGTACTTC.

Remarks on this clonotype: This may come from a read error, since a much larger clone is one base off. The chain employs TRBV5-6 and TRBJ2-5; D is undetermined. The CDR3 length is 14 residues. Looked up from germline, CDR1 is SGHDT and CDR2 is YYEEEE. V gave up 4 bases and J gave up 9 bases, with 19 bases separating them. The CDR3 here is CASSPWTRQEPQYF. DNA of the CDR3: TGTGCCAGCAGCCCCTGGACCCGGCAGGAGCCCCAGTACTTC.

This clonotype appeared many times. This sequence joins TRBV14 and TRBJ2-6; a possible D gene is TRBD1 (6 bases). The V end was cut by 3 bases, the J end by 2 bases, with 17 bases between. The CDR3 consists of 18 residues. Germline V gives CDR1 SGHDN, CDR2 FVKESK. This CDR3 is CASSHPGRGRPGANVLTF. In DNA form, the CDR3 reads TGTGCCAGCAGCCACCCGGGCAGGGGTAGGCCTGGGGCCAACGTCCTGACTTTC.

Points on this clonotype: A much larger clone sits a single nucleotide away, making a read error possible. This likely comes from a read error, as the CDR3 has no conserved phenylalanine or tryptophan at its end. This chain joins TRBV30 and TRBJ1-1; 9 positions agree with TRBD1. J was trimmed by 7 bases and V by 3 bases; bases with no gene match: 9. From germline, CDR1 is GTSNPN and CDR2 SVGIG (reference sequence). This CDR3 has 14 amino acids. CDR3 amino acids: CAWRILDRGDEAFI. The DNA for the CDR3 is TGTGCCTGGAGGATTCTCGACAGGGGGGATGAAGCTTTCATT.

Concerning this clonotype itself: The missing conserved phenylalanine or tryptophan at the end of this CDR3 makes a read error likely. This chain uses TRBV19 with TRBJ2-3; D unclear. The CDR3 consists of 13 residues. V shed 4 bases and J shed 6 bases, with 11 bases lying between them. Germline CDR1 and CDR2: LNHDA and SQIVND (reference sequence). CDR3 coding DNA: TGTGCCAGTAGTAGGCTAGTGACGGATACGCAGTATCTT. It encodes CASSRLVTDTQYL.